The entry below describes one T cell receptor (beta chain). The data stem from a study of blood T cell repertoires in COVID-19. Profiled with immunoSEQ multiplex PCR; TCRdb holds only in-frame clones, not every one. This table holds over 10,000 clones, 82% found once. V dropped 6 bases and J dropped 0; count of bases not matched to a gene: 12. The length of the CDR3 is 19 residues. The V gene's germline CDR1 is MGHRA and CDR2 YSYEKL. The sequence derives from a human donor in a cohort sampled during active COVID-19. The genes are TRBV4-1 and TRBJ2-1; TRBD2 matches at 12 bases. Sequencing was performed on peripheral blood. The CDR3 DNA sequence: TGCGCCAGCAGACCAAGTACTAGCGGGGGGTCTCACTCCTACAATGAGCAGTTCTTC. As protein: CASRPSTSGGSHSYNEQFF.